Listed below are T cell receptor beta chains from one sample, sequenced in a study of blood T cell repertoires in COVID-19. Data came from immunoSEQ multiplex PCR; TCRdb stores just in-frame clones and leaves some out. The table has over 250,000 clones, 75% to 90% seen once; the top ten hold 2% to 2.5%. Sequences were obtained from PBMCs or T cells enriched from blood (not recorded which). The source of these receptors is a young woman who had recovered from COVID-19. Both conserved end residues are part of each CDR3. The D gene is left open where the match is weak. Not all rows give a size; the values are once, few, many and, for expanded clones, a class.

>TRBV7-2|NA|TRBJ2-1|NA
TGTGCCAGCAGCTTAAACGGGGTTGAGCAGTTCTTC
CASSLNGVEQFF
>TRBV24-1|NA|TRBJ1-5|NA
TGTGCCACCAGTCCGGGGAACAGCAATCAGCCCCAGCATTTT
CATSPGNSNQPQHF
>TRBV5-1|once|TRBJ1-3|TRBD1
TGCGCCAGCAGCGGCGCCGGGACAGGGTCTGGAAACACCATATATTTT
CASSGAGTGSGNTIYF
>TRBV7-3|NA|TRBJ2-5|NA
TGTGCCAGCAGCTTAGGCTTCCAAGAGACCCAGTACTTC
CASSLGFQETQYF
>TRBV25-1|NA|TRBJ1-2|TRBD1
TGTGCCAGCAGTGACGTAGGGACAGGGCGACCAGGCTACACCTTC
CASSDVGTGRPGYTF
>TRBV9|few|TRBJ2-1|NA
TGTGCCAGCAGCGGATCAAGCGGGTCGCGATACAATGAGCAGTTCTTC
CASSGSSGSRYNEQFF
>TRBV28|NA|TRBJ1-1|NA
TGTGCCAGCAGTTTACCGGGACACGCAGGTAATGAAGCTTTCTTT
CASSLPGHAGNEAFF
>TRBV28|once|TRBJ1-2|TRBD1
TGTGCCAGCAGTTTATCGTTGGGACAGACATATGGCTACACCTTC
CASSLSLGQTYGYTF
>TRBV10-3|NA|TRBJ2-7|NA
TGTGCCATCAGTGAAGAGAGGGACGAGCAGTACTTC
CAISEERDEQYF
>TRBV19|few|TRBJ2-1|TRBD2
TGTGCCAGTAAACCCTCTCAGGGTAGCGGGGGGGCCAATGAGCAGTTCTTC
CASKPSQGSGGANEQFF
>TRBV3-1/TRBV3-2|NA|TRBJ1-1|NA
TGTGCCAGCAGCCTGAATCTCGGAGGCACTGAAGCTTTCTTT
CASSLNLGGTEAFF
>TRBV28|NA|TRBJ2-1|TRBD2
TGTGCCAGCAGGGTTAGCGGGGGGCCAAGAAATGAGCAGTTCTTC
CASRVSGGPRNEQFF
>TRBV4-2|NA|TRBJ2-5|NA
TGTGCCAGCAGCCCCGCGAGAAAAGAGACCCAGTACTTC
CASSPARKETQYF
>TRBV2|NA|TRBJ1-4|NA
TGTGCCATGTCCTTAGACCCCAGGGAAAAACTGTTTTTT
CAMSLDPREKLFF
>TRBV27|NA|TRBJ1-2|NA
TGTGCCACACTTGGGGCCTATGGCTACACCTTC
CATLGAYGYTF
>TRBV19|NA|TRBJ1-2|TRBD1
TGTGCCAGTAGCCCAAAGGGACAGGGTGGTGGCTACACCTTC
CASSPKGQGGGYTF
>TRBV6-5|few|TRBJ2-2|NA
TGTGCCAGCACAGGGTACCTATCCGGGGAGCTGTTTTTT
CASTGYLSGELFF
>TRBV30|NA|TRBJ1-6|NA
TGTGCCTGGAGCAGGGTAGTCTCACCCCTCCACTTT
CAWSRVVSPLHF
>TRBV10-2|NA|TRBJ2-6|NA
TGCGCCACCCTCCCCGGACAGAGGCTCTCTGGGGCCAACGTCCTGACTTTC
CATLPGQRLSGANVLTF
>TRBV19|NA|TRBJ2-4|NA
TGTGCCAGTAGTCCTGCGAGTTTCGCCAAAAACATTCAGTACTTC
CASSPASFAKNIQYF
>TRBV4-2|NA|TRBJ1-2|NA
TGTGCCAGCAGCCAAACGGGATCTGGCTACACCTTC
CASSQTGSGYTF
>TRBV28|once|TRBJ1-2|TRBD1
TGTGCCAGCAGTCCAAGGGGGCTAGACTATGGCTACACCTTC
CASSPRGLDYGYTF
>TRBV7-8|NA|TRBJ2-5|NA
TGTGCCAGCAGCTTGGGGGACTTCCAAGAGACCCAGTACTTC
CASSLGDFQETQYF
>TRBV5-1|NA|TRBJ1-3|NA
TGCGCCAGCAGCTTGGGCGGGACCTCCTCTGGAAACACCATATATTTT
CASSLGGTSSGNTIYF